This T cell receptor (beta chain) was sequenced for a study of CD8+ T cells in alopecia areata. Remarks on this clone: Its antigen is unidentified.

RNA was isolated and reverse transcribed to cDNA, the sequencing template. The repertoire was sequenced with immunoSEQ multiplex PCR; TCRdb's copy has only in-frame clones and lacks some. The table lists under 20,000 clones, 59% of them singletons. Treatment in this sample: oral pan-JAK inhibitor, 5-10 mg twice daily. From alopecia areata patients, lesional scalp punch biopsies and peripheral blood were collected. The CDR3 consists of 15 residues. Germline CDR1 reads SGHNT; CDR2 reads YYREEE (reference sequence). V shed 4 bases and J 2 bases; nucleotides not matched to a gene: 7. General study points: Under tofacitinib, fewer expanded CD8+ clones appeared among the top 100 scalp clones.

This chain uses TRBV5-4 with TRBJ2-7; TRBD1 aligns across 9 bases. The sequenced sample was skin, obtained at week 4, from a patient treated with tofacitinib. This sequence originates from a human donor with alopecia areata. CDR3 bases: TGTGCCAGCAGCGCCGGGACAGGGTTTGCCTACGAGCAGTACTTC. Translation gives CASSAGTGFAYEQYF.